What follows is one TCR beta chain and its context. Produced via immunoSEQ multiplex PCR; TCRdb's table is partial and in-frame only. Of 30,000 to 35,000 clones listed, roughly 95% were seen once; the top ten hold under 7%. The source of the sample is a study of control samples from healthy donors and cancer patients. The CDR3 spans 15 residues. The germline gives CDR1 MNHEY, CDR2 SVGAGI. Trimming removed 4 bases from V and 0 bases from J; junction bases left unmatched: 1. This receptor was taken from a man between 60 and 75 years old in good health. This chain connects TRBV6-5 to TRBJ1-3, with TRBD1 matching over 9 bases. Sequencing input: blood. The CDR3 region has the DNA TGTGCCAGCAGTTTGGACAGGGGCTCTGGAAACACCATATATTTT. Amino acid sequence: CASSLDRGSGNTIYF.